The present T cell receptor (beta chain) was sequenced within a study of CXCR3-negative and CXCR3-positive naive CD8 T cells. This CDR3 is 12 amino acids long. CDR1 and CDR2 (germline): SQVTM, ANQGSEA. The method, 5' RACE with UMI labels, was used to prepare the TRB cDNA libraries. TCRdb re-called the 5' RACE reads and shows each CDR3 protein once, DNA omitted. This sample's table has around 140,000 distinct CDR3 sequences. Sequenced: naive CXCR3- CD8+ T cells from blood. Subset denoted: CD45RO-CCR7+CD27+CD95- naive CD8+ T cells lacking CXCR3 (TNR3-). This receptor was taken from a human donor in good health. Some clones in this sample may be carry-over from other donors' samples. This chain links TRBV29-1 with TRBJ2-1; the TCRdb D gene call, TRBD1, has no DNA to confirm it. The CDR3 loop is CSVDTWTNEQFF.